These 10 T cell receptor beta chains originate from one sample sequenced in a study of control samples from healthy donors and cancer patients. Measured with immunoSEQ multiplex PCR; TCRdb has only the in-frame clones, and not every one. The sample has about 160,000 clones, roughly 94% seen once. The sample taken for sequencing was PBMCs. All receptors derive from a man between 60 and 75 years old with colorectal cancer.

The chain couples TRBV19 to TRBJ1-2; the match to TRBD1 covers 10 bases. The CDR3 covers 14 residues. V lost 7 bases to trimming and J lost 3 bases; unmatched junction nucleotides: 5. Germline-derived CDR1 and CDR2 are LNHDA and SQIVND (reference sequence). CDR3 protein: CASKAGQGDYGYTF. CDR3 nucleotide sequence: TGTGCCAGTAAAGCTGGACAGGGGGACTATGGCTACACCTTC.

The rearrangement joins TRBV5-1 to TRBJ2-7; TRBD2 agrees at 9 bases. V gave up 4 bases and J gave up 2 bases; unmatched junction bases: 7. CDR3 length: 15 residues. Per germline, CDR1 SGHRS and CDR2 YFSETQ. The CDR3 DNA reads TGCGCCAGCAGCCAGACTAGCGGAAACACCTACGAGCAGTACTTC. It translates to CASSQTSGNTYEQYF.

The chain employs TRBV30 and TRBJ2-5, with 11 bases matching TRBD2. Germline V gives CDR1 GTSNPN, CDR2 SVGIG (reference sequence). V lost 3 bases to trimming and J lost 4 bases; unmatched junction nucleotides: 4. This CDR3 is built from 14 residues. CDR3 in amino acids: CAWRIAGGLETQYF. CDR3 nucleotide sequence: TGTGCCTGGAGAATAGCGGGGGGGCTAGAGACCCAGTACTTC.

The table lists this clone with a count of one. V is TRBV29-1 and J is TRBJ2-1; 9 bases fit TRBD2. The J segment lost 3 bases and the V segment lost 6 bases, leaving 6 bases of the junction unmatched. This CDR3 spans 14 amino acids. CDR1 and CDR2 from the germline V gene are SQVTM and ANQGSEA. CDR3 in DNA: TGCAGCGTCCCCCGCGGGGGGGTCTACAATGAGCAGTTCTTC. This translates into CSVPRGGVYNEQFF.

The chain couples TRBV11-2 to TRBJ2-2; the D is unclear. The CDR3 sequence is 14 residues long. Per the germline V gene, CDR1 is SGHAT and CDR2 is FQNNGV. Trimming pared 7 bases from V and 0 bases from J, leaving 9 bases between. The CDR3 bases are TGTGCCAGCACTGGGTCGACGAACACCGGGGAGCTGTTTTTT. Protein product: CASTGSTNTGELFF.

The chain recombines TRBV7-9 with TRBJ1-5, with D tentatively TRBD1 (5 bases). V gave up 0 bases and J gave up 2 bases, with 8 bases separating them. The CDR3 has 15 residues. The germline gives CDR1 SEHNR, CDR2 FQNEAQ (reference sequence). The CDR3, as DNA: TGTGCCAGCAGCTTAGCGATGGGGGGCAATCAGCCCCAGCATTTT. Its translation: CASSLAMGGNQPQHF. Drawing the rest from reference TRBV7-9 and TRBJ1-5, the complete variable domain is DTGVSQNPRHKITKRGQNVTFRCDPISEHNRLYWYRQTLGQGPEFLTYFQNEAQLEKSRLLSDRFSAERPKGSFSTLEIQRTEQGDSAMYLCASSLAMGGNQPQHFGDGTRLSIL.

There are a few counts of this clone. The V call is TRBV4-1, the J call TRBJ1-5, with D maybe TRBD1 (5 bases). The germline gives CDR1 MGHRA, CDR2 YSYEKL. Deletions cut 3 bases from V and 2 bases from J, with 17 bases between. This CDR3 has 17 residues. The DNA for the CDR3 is TGCGCCAGCAGCCATCCCGATACGGGGGTTGGCAATCAGCCCCAGCATTTT. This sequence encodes CASSHPDTGVGNQPQHF.

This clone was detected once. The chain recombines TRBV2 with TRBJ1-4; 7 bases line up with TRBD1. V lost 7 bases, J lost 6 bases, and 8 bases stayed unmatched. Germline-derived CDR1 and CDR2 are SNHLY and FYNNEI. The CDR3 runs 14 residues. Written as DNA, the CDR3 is TGTGCCAGCAAGACCGGGACAGCGGATGAAAAACTGTTTTTT. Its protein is CASKTGTADEKLFF. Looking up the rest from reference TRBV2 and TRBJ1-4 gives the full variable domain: EPEVTQTPSHQVTQMGQEVILRCVPISNHLYFYWYRQILGQKVEFLVSFYNNEISEKSEIFDDQFSVERPDGSNFTLKIRSTKLEDSAMYFCASKTGTADEKLFFGSGTQLSVL.

In DNA form, the CDR3 reads TGCGCCAGCAGTCAAGTGGTTGGCCATCCGGGACAGGGGGCAGATACGCAGTATTTT. Translating it yields CASSQVVGHPGQGADTQYF. This sequence joins TRBV23-1 and TRBJ2-3; 11 bases are shared with TRBD1. TRBV23-1 is an ORF, with its function uncertain. CDR3 length: 19 amino acids. The trim removed 2 bases at V and 4 bases at J, leaving 14 bases unmatched.

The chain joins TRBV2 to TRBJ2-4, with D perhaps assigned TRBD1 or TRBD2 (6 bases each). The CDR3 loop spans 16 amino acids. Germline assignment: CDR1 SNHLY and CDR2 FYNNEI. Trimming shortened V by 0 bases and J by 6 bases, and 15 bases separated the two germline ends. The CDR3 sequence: CASSEAIGGGGNIQYF. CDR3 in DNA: TGTGCCAGCAGTGAAGCGATAGGGGGAGGTGGAAACATTCAGTACTTC.